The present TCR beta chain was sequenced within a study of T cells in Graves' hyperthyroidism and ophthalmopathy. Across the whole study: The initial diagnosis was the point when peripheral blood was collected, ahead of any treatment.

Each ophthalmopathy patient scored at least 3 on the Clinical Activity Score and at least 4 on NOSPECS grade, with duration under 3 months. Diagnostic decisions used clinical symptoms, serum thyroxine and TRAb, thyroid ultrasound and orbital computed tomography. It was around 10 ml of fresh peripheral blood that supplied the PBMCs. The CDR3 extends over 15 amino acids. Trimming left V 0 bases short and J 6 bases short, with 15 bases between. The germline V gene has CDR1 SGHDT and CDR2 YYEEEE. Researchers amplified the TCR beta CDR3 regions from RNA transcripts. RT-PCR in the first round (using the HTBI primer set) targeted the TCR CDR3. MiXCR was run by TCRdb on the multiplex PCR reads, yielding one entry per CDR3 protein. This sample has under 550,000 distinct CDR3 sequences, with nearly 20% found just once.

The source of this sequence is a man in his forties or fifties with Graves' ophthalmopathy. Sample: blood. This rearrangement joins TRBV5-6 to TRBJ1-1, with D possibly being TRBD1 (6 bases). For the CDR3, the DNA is TGTGCCAGCAGCTTGGCCGTGGTGGGGGCCGCTGAAGCTTTCTTT. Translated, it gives CASSLAVVGAAEAFF.